This TCR beta chain was sequenced during a study of blood T cells in healthy people across ages. Study-wide points: Across the age range, TCR beta diversity per million T cells fell in a roughly linear way. Estimates of diversity drawn from one million T cells were considered underestimates.

This clonotype came up once. Its antigen is as yet unknown. A much larger clonotype is one base distant, so this may be a read error. A second PCR of about 6 to 11 cycles used a sample-barcoded 5' primer and a J-beta primer mix. MiXCR, applied by TCRdb to the 5' RACE reads, yields one record per CDR3 protein. The profile covers over 500,000 distinct CDR3 sequences, with about 51% appearing a single time and less than 15% taken by the ten largest. Trimming took 7 bases from V and 0 from J, leaving 13 bases between them. Germline V gene lookup returns CDR1 SQVTM and CDR2 ANQGSEA. The CDR3 is made up of 15 amino acids.

The receptor was derived from a woman aged 80 or over in good health. The sequencing input was blood. The chain combines TRBV29-1 with TRBJ1-6, with unresolved D. The CDR3 nucleotides read TGCAGCGCTATTGGCAGGAGCTCCTATAATTCACCCCTCCACTTT. It is translated as CSAIGRSSYNSPLHF.